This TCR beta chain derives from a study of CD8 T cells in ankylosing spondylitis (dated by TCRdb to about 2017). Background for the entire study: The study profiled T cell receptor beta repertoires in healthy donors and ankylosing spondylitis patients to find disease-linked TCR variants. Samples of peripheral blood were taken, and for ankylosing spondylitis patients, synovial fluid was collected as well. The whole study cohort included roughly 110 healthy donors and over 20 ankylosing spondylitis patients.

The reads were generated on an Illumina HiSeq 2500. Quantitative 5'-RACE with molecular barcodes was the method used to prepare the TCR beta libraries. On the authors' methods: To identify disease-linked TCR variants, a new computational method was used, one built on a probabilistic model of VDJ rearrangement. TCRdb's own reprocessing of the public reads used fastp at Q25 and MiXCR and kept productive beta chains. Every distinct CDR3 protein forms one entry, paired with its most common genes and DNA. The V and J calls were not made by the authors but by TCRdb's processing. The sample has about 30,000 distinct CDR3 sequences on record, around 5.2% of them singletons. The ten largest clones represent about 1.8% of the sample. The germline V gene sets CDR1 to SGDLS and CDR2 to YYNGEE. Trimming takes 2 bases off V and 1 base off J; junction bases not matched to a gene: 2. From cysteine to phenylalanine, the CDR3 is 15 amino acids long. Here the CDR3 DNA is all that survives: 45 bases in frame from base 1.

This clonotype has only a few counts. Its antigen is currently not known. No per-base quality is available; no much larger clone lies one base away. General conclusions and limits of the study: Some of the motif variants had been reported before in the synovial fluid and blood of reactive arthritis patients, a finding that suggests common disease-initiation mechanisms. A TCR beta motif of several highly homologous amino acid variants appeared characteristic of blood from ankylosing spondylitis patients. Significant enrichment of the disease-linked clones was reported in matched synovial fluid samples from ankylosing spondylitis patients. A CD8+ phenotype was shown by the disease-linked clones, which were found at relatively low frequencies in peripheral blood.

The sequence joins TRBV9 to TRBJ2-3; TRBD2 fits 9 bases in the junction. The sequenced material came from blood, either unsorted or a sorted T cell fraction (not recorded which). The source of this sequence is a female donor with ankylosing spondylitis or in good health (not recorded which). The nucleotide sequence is TGTGCCAGCAGCGTGCGGGGGGGGGGCACAGATACGCAGTATTTT. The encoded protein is CASSVRGGGTDTQYF.